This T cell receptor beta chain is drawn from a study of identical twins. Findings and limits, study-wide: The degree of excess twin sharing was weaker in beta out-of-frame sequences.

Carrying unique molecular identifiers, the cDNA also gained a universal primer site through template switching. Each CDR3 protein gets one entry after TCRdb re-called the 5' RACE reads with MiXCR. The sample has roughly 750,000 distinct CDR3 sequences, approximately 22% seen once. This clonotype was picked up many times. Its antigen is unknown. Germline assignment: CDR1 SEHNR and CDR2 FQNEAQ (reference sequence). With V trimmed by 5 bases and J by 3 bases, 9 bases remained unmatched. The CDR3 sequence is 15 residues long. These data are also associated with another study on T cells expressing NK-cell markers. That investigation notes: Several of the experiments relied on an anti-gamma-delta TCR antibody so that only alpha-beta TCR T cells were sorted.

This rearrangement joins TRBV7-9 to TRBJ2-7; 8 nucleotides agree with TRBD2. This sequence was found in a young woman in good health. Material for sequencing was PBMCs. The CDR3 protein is CASSRGAGDVYEQYF. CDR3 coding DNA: TGTGCCAGCAGCCGAGGAGCGGGGGATGTCTACGAGCAGTACTTC.